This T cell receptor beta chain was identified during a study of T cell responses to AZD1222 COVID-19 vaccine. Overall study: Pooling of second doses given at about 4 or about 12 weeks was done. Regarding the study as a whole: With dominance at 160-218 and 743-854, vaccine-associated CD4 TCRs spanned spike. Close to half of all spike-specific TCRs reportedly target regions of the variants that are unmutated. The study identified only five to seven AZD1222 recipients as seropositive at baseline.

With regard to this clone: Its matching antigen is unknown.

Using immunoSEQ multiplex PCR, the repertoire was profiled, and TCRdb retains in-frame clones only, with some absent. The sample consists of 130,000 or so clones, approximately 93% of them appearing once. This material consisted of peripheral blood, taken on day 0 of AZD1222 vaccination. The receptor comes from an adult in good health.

The CDR3 DNA sequence: TGTGCCAGCAGTGGAGGGGGACAGGGGGGTTACGAGCAGTACTTC. Translated: CASSGGGQGGYEQYF. The chain is built from TRBV28 and TRBJ2-7, with 11 bases lining up with TRBD1. Per the germline V gene, CDR1 is MDHEN and CDR2 is SYDVKM. V was clipped by 5 bases and J by 4 bases; unmatched bases: 7. This CDR3 contains 15 residues.